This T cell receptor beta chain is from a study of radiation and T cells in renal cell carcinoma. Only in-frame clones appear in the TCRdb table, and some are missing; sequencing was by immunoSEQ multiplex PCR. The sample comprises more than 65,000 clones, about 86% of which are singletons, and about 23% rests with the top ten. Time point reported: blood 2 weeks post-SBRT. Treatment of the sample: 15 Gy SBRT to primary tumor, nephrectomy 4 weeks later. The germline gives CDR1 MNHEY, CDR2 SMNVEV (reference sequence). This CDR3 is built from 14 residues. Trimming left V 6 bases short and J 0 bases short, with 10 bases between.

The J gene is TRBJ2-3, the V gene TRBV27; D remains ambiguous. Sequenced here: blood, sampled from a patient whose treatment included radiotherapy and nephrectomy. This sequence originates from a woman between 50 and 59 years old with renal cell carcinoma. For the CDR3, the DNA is TGTGCCAGCAGAAGTACAGAAAGCACAGATACGCAGTATTTT. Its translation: CASRSTESTDTQYF.